This TCR beta chain is drawn from a study of cytomegalovirus exposure and HLA in healthy donors. Study-wide background: Caucasian-associated ancestry cluster membership applied to 75% to 85% of around 400 genotyped donors.

Points from the study as a whole: Accounts indicate the classifier identified cytomegalovirus status with strong specificity and sensitivity. A later analysis linked 16,951 TCR beta sequences to HLA alleles at 0.05 false discovery rate.

Germline V gene data show CDR1 as MNHNS and CDR2 as SASEGT. The CDR3 totals 14 residues. Trimming left V 0 bases short and J 3 bases short, with 8 bases between. Healthy bone marrow donors made up the donor group. This clone was counted a few times. Its specificity is not known. The PCR ran on 60 Vbeta and 13 Jbeta primers. Assay: immunoSEQ multiplex PCR; the TCRdb copy retains only in-frame clones and omits some. The table includes 110,000 or so clones, about 13% detected once. The chain combines TRBV6-1 with TRBJ1-1, with D perhaps matching TRBD1 (5 bases). The sequence derives from a man aged 35 to 55 in good health and CMV-seropositive. The sample was PBMCs. The CDR3 region is CASSEAGADTEAFF. CDR3 DNA sequence: TGTGCCAGCAGTGAAGCAGGGGCGGACACTGAAGCTTTCTTT.